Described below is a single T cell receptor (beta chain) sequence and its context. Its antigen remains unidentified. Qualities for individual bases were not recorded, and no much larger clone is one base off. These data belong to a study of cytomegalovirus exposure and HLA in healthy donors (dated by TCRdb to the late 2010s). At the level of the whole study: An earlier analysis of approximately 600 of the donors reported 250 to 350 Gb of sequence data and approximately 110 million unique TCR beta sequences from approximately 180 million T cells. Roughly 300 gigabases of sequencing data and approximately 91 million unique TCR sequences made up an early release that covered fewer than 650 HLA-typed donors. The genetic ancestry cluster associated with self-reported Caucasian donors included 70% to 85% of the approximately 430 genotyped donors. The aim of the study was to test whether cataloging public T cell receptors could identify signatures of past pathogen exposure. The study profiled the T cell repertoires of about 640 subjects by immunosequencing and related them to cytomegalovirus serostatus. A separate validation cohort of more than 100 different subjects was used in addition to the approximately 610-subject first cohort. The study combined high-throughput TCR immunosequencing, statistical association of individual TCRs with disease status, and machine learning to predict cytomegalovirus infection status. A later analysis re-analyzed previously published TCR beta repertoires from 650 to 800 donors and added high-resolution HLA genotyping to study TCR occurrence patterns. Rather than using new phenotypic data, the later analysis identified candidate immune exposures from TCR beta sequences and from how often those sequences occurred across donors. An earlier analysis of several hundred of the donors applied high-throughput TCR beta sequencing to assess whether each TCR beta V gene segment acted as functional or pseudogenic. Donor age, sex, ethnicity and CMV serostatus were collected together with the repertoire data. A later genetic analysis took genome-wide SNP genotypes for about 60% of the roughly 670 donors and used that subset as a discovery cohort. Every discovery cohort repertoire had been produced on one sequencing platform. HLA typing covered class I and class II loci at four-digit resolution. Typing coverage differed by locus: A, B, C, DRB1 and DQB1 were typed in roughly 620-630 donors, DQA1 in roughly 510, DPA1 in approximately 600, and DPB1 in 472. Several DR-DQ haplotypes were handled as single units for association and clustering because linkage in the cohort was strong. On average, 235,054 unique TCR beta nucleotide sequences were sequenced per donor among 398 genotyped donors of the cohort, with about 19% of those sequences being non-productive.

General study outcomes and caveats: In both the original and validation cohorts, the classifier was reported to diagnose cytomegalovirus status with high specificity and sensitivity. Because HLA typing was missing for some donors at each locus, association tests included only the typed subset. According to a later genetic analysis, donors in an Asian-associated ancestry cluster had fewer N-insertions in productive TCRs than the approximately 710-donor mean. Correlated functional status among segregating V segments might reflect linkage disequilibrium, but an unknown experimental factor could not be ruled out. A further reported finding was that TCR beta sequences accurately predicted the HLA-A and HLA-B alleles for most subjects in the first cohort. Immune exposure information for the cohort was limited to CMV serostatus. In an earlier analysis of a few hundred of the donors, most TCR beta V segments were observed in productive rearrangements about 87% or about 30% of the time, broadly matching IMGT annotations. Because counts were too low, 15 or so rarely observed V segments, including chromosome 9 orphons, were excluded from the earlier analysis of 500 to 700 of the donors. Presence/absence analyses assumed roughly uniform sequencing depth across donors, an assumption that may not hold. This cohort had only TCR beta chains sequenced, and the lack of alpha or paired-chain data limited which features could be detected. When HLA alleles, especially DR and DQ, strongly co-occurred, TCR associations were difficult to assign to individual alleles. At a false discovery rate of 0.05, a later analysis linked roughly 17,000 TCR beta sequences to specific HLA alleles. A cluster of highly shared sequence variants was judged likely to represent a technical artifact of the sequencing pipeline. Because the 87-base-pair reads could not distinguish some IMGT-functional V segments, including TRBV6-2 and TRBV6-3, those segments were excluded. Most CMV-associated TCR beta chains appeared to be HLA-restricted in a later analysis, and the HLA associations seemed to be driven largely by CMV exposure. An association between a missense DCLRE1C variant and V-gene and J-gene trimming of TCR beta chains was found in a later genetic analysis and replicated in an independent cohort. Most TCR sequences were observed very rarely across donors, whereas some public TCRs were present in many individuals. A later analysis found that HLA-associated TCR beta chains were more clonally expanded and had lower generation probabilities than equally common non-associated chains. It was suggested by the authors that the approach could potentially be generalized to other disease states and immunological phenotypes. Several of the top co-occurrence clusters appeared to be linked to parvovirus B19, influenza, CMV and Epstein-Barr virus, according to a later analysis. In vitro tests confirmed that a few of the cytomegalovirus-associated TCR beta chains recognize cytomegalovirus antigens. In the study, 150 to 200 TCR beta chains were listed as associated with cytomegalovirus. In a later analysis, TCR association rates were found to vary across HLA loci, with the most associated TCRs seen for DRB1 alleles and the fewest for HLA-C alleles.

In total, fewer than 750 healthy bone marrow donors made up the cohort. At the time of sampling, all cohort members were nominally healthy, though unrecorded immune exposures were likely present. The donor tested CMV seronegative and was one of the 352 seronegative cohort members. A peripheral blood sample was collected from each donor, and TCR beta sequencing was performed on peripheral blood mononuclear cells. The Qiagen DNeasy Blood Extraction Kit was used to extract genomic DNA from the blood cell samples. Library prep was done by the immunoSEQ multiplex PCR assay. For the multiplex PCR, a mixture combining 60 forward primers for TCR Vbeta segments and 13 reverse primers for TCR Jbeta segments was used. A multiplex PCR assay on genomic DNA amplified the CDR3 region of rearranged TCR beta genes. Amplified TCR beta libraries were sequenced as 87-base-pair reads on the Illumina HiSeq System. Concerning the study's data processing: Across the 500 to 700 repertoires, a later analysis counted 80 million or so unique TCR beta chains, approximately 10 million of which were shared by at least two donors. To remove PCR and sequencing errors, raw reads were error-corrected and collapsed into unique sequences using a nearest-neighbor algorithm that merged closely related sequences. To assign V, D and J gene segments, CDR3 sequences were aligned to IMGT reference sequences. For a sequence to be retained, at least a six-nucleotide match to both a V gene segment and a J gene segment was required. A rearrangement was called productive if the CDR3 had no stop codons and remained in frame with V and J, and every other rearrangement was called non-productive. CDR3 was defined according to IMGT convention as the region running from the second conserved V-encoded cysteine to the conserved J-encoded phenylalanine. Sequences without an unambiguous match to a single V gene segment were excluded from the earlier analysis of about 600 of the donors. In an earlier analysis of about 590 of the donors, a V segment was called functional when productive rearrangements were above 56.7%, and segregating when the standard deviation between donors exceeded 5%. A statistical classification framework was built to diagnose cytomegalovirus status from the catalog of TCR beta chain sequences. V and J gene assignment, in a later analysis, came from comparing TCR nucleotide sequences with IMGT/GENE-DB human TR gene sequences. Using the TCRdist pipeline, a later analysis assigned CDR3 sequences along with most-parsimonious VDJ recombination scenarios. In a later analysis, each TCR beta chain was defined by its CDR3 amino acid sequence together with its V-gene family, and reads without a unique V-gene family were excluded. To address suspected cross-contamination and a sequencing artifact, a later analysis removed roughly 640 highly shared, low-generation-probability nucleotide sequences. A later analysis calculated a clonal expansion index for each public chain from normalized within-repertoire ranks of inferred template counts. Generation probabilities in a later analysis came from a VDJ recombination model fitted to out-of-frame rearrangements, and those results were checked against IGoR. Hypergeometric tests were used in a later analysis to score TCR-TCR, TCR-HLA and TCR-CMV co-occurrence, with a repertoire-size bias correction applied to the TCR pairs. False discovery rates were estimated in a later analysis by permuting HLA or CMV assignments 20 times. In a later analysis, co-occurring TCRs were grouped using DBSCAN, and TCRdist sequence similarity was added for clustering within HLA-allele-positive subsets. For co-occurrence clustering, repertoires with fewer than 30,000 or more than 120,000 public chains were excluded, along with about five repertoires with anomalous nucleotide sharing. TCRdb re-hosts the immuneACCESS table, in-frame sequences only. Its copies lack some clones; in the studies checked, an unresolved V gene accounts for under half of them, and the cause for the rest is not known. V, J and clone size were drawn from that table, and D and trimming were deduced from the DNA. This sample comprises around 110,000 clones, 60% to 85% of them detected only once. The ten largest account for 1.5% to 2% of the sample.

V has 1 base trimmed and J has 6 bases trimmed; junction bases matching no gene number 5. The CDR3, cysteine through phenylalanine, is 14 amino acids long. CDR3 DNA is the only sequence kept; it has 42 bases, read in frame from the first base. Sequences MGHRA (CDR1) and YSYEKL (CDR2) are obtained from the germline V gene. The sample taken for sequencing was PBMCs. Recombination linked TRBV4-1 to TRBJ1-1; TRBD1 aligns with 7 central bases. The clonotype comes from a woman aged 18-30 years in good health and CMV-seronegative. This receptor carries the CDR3 CASSQGITGAEAFF. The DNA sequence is TGCGCCAGCAGCCAAGGGATCACAGGGGCTGAAGCTTTCTTT.